This T cell receptor (beta chain) is from a study of shared clonotypes between healthy human individuals. The CDR3 contains 12 residues. Trimming at V came to 1 base and at J to 13 bases, leaving 4 bases not matched to a gene. The germline gives CDR1 SGHNT, CDR2 YYREEE (reference sequence). Produced via immunoSEQ multiplex PCR; TCRdb's table is partial and in-frame only. The table lists around 2.3 million clones, around 95% of them singletons. Each of the donors was a healthy adult who was HIV-negative and had not had a recent acute infection or vaccination. Overall study results and limits: As a rule, naive subsets had a larger estimated richness than memory subsets. Sharing of clonotypes among donors was expected to vary with sequencing depth.

With regard to this clone: The target antigen is unknown.

The receptor was isolated from a man in his late teens or twenties in good health. The chain employs TRBV5-4 and TRBJ2-5; 10 bases are a match to TRBD1. Sample: naive CD4+ T cells sorted from blood. Subset described: CD45RA+ positively selected. Here the CDR3 reads CASSLHGDRGYF. The CDR3 DNA reads as TGTGCCAGCAGCTTGCATGGGGACAGGGGGTACTTC. Variable domain in full (rest from reference TRBV5-4 and TRBJ2-5): ETGVTQSPTHLIKTRGQQVTLRCSSQSGHNTVSWYQQALGQGPQFIFQYYREEENGRGNFPPRFSGLQFPNYSSELNVNALELDDSALYLCASSLHGDRGYFGPGTRLLVL.